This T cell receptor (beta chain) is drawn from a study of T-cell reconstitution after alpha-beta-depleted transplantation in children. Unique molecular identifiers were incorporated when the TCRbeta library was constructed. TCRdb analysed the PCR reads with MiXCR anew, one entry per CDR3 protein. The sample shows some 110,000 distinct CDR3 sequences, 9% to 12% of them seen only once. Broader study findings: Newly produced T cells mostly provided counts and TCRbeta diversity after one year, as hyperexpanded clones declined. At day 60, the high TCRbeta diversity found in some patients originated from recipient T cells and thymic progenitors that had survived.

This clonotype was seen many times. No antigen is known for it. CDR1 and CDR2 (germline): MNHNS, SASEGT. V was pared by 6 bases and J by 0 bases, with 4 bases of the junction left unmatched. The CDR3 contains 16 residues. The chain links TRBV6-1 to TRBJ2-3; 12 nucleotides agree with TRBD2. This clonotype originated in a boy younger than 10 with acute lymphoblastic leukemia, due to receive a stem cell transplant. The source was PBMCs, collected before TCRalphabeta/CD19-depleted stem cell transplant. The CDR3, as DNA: TGTGCCAGCAGGATCGGGACTAGCGGGAGCACAGATACGCAGTATTTT. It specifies CASRIGTSGSTDTQYF.